A selection of T cell receptor beta chains follows, all from one sample in a study of blood T cell repertoires in COVID-19. Libraries were prepared by immunoSEQ multiplex PCR; TCRdb keeps only in-frame clonotypes and omits some of them. This table has around 300,000 clones, about nine tenths appearing once. The material sequenced was peripheral blood. Receptors were obtained from a woman under 40 with active or convalescent COVID-19. CDR3s include the opening cysteine and the closing phenylalanine or tryptophan. The order of the fields is CDR3 DNA, CDR3 protein, clone size, J gene, D gene, V gene. A D gene is named only where the DNA matches it firmly. Size is stated for part of the rows, as once, few or many counts, or as a class when the clone is expanded.

CDR3 DNA: TGTGCCAGCAGCCTCACTAGCGGGGGGTACTCCTACGAGCAGTACTTC; CDR3 protein: CASSLTSGGYSYEQYF; clone size: .; J gene: TRBJ2-7; D gene: TRBD2; V gene: TRBV5-8
CDR3 DNA: TGTGCTAGCAGCTTCTCGGACAGTAATGAGCAGTTCTTC; CDR3 protein: CASSFSDSNEQFF; clone size: .; J gene: TRBJ2-1; D gene: .; V gene: TRBV7-7
CDR3 DNA: TGTGCCAGCAGCCATACTACCAGCAATGAGCAGTTCTTC; CDR3 protein: CASSHTTSNEQFF; clone size: .; J gene: TRBJ2-1; D gene: .; V gene: TRBV3-1/TRBV3-2
CDR3 DNA: TGTGCCAGCAGTTACTCTGGAGCCGGGGAGCAGTACTTC; CDR3 protein: CASSYSGAGEQYF; clone size: .; J gene: TRBJ2-7; D gene: .; V gene: TRBV6-2/TRBV6-3
CDR3 DNA: TGTGCCAGCTCACCAGGGGCGGCTCAGCCCCAGCATTTT; CDR3 protein: CASSPGAAQPQHF; clone size: .; J gene: TRBJ1-5; D gene: .; V gene: TRBV18
CDR3 DNA: TGTGCCAGTGTCTCGGACAGGGAGGTAAATGAGCAGTTCTTC; CDR3 protein: CASVSDREVNEQFF; clone size: .; J gene: TRBJ2-1; D gene: TRBD1; V gene: TRBV19
CDR3 DNA: TGTGCCAGCTCACCAGGGGCCGGACAGGGGGGCACTGAAGCTTTCTTT; CDR3 protein: CASSPGAGQGGTEAFF; clone size: .; J gene: TRBJ1-1; D gene: TRBD1; V gene: TRBV18
CDR3 DNA: TGTGCCAGCAGTTTGCCCTCGGGGGGCCCTACCGAAGCTTTCTTT; CDR3 protein: CASSLPSGGPTEAFF; clone size: .; J gene: TRBJ1-1; D gene: .; V gene: TRBV28
CDR3 DNA: TGTGCCAGCAGCTTGGGCGGGGACTACTTCACAGATACGCAGTATTTT; CDR3 protein: CASSLGGDYFTDTQYF; clone size: .; J gene: TRBJ2-3; D gene: TRBD2; V gene: TRBV5-6
CDR3 DNA: TGTGCCACATCTGACGGGACAGGGTACGCTGGGGCCAACGTCCTGACTTTC; CDR3 protein: CATSDGTGYAGANVLTF; clone size: .; J gene: TRBJ2-6; D gene: TRBD1; V gene: TRBV19
CDR3 DNA: TGTGCCAGCAGCTACGGACTTGGCGGGGATGATTTGGAGCTGTTTTTT; CDR3 protein: CASSYGLGGDDLELFF; clone size: .; J gene: TRBJ2-2; D gene: .; V gene: TRBV7-2
CDR3 DNA: TGTGCCAGCACCGAGGTTGTGGGACTAGGAGTAATTTTCTTC; CDR3 protein: CASTEVVGLGVIFF; clone size: .; J gene: TRBJ2-1; D gene: TRBD2; V gene: TRBV6-5
CDR3 DNA: TGTGCCAGCAGTGACAGGGGAGGGGGTCAGCCCCAGCATTTT; CDR3 protein: CASSDRGGGQPQHF; clone size: .; J gene: TRBJ1-5; D gene: .; V gene: TRBV6-1
CDR3 DNA: TGCGCCAGCAGCTTTGAGGAGACCCAGTACTTC; CDR3 protein: CASSFEETQYF; clone size: .; J gene: TRBJ2-5; D gene: .; V gene: TRBV5-1
CDR3 DNA: TGTGCCAGCAGTGAGCCCAATAGGGGTCTTACTATCTCCTACGAGCAGTACTTC; CDR3 protein: CASSEPNRGLTISYEQYF; clone size: .; J gene: TRBJ2-7; D gene: .; V gene: TRBV25-1
CDR3 DNA: TGTGCCAGCAGCTTAACGCGTGCAGATACGCAGTATTTT; CDR3 protein: CASSLTRADTQYF; clone size: .; J gene: TRBJ2-3; D gene: .; V gene: TRBV7-3
CDR3 DNA: TGTGCCAGCAGTTTTTATAGCAATCAGCCCCAGCATTTT; CDR3 protein: CASSFYSNQPQHF; clone size: .; J gene: TRBJ1-5; D gene: .; V gene: TRBV2
CDR3 DNA: TGTGCCAGCAGTGAAACCCGGGGCAATCAGCCCCAGCATTTT; CDR3 protein: CASSETRGNQPQHF; clone size: .; J gene: TRBJ1-5; D gene: .; V gene: TRBV2
CDR3 DNA: TGTGCCAGTAGCATCACAGGGGTAACCTACGAGCAGTACTTC; CDR3 protein: CASSITGVTYEQYF; clone size: .; J gene: TRBJ2-7; D gene: TRBD1; V gene: TRBV19
CDR3 DNA: TGTGCCAGCAGCCAAGATCGGGCAGGGAAGGCAGATACGCAGTATTTT; CDR3 protein: CASSQDRAGKADTQYF; clone size: .; J gene: TRBJ2-3; D gene: .; V gene: TRBV4-2
CDR3 DNA: TGTGCCAGCAGCTCGGGACTAGCGGGGGGTCCCGCCCAGTATTTT; CDR3 protein: CASSSGLAGGPAQYF; clone size: .; J gene: TRBJ2-3; D gene: TRBD2; V gene: TRBV5-4
CDR3 DNA: TGTGCCAGCAGCCATTCCGGACTACCTTGCACAGATACGCAGTATTTT; CDR3 protein: CASSHSGLPCTDTQYF; clone size: .; J gene: TRBJ2-3; D gene: .; V gene: TRBV3-1/TRBV3-2
CDR3 DNA: TGTGCCAGCAGCTTTAGGGAACAGGGGTACGAGCAGTACTTC; CDR3 protein: CASSFREQGYEQYF; clone size: .; J gene: TRBJ2-7; D gene: TRBD1; V gene: TRBV3-1/TRBV3-2
CDR3 DNA: TGTGCCAGCAGCGTAGGAGCGGATAGCACAGATACGCAGTATTTT; CDR3 protein: CASSVGADSTDTQYF; clone size: once; J gene: TRBJ2-3; D gene: .; V gene: TRBV9
CDR3 DNA: TGTGCCAGCAGACAGGAATTCGGAGAAAAACTGTTTTTT; CDR3 protein: CASRQEFGEKLFF; clone size: .; J gene: TRBJ1-4; D gene: .; V gene: TRBV14
CDR3 DNA: TGTGCCAGCAGTTCCGGGACAGGGGAGAGTTCACCCCTCCACTTT; CDR3 protein: CASSSGTGESSPLHF; clone size: .; J gene: TRBJ1-6; D gene: TRBD1; V gene: TRBV6-5
CDR3 DNA: TGTGCCAGCAGCCCTCGACAGATAACCCCCTCTGAAGCTTTCTTT; CDR3 protein: CASSPRQITPSEAFF; clone size: .; J gene: TRBJ1-1; D gene: .; V gene: TRBV5-6
CDR3 DNA: TGTGCCAGCAGGCGGGACTCAGAGGCAGATACGCAGTATTTT; CDR3 protein: CASRRDSEADTQYF; clone size: .; J gene: TRBJ2-3; D gene: .; V gene: TRBV2
CDR3 DNA: TGTGCCATCAGGGACCACTCCGGGACAGAGGAAGCTTTCTTT; CDR3 protein: CAIRDHSGTEEAFF; clone size: .; J gene: TRBJ1-1; D gene: TRBD1; V gene: TRBV10-3
CDR3 DNA: TGTGCCAGCAGTGTGGAGGGCACAGATACGCAGTATTTT; CDR3 protein: CASSVEGTDTQYF; clone size: .; J gene: TRBJ2-3; D gene: .; V gene: TRBV2
CDR3 DNA: TGTGCCAGCAGCTTAGTCGGGCTAGCGGGGGGGGCCGGGGAGCTGTTTTTT; CDR3 protein: CASSLVGLAGGAGELFF; clone size: .; J gene: TRBJ2-2; D gene: TRBD2; V gene: TRBV7-2
CDR3 DNA: TGTGCCAGCGTGGCGGAGGCTGGGGCCAACGTCCTGACTTTC; CDR3 protein: CASVAEAGANVLTF; clone size: .; J gene: TRBJ2-6; D gene: .; V gene: TRBV2
CDR3 DNA: TGTGCCAGCAGCTTGGCCAGGGGCGCTTACAATGAGCAGTTCTTC; CDR3 protein: CASSLARGAYNEQFF; clone size: .; J gene: TRBJ2-1; D gene: .; V gene: TRBV5-5
CDR3 DNA: TGTGCCAGCAGTTACTCGGGACAGGGAAGCTATGGCTACACCTTC; CDR3 protein: CASSYSGQGSYGYTF; clone size: .; J gene: TRBJ1-2; D gene: TRBD1; V gene: TRBV6-2/TRBV6-3
CDR3 DNA: TGCGCCAGCAGCCCCCTCCCCGGGCCTAGCGGGGGAGATACGCAGTATTTT; CDR3 protein: CASSPLPGPSGGDTQYF; clone size: .; J gene: TRBJ2-3; D gene: TRBD2; V gene: TRBV4-3
CDR3 DNA: TGTGCCAGTAACCCCTCGACAGGCGTACGATCACCCCTCCACTTT; CDR3 protein: CASNPSTGVRSPLHF; clone size: .; J gene: TRBJ1-6; D gene: .; V gene: TRBV19
CDR3 DNA: TGCGCCAGCAGTCTCCGGGACTACTTCTACAATGAGCAGTTCTTC; CDR3 protein: CASSLRDYFYNEQFF; clone size: .; J gene: TRBJ2-1; D gene: TRBD2; V gene: TRBV23-1
CDR3 DNA: TGTGCCAGCTCACCATCATCCAGCTCCTACGAGCAGTACTTC; CDR3 protein: CASSPSSSSYEQYF; clone size: .; J gene: TRBJ2-7; D gene: .; V gene: TRBV18
CDR3 DNA: TGTGCCAGCAGTGAATATCGGGGTGGCTACACCTTC; CDR3 protein: CASSEYRGGYTF; clone size: .; J gene: TRBJ1-2; D gene: .; V gene: TRBV25-1
CDR3 DNA: TGCGCCAGCAGCTTACAGGGGGTTACAGAGACCCAGTACTTC; CDR3 protein: CASSLQGVTETQYF; clone size: .; J gene: TRBJ2-5; D gene: TRBD1; V gene: TRBV5-1
CDR3 DNA: TGTGCCAGCAGTTCACAGGGCAAGGGCCTCGAGCAGTACTTC; CDR3 protein: CASSSQGKGLEQYF; clone size: .; J gene: TRBJ2-7; D gene: .; V gene: TRBV2
CDR3 DNA: TGTGCCAGCAGTGAAGCGGAGACAGGGGCCACTGAAGCTTTCTTT; CDR3 protein: CASSEAETGATEAFF; clone size: few; J gene: TRBJ1-1; D gene: TRBD1; V gene: TRBV6-1
CDR3 DNA: TGTGCCAGCAGCCTAAGGACAGGGGGGGACACTGAAGCTTTCTTT; CDR3 protein: CASSLRTGGDTEAFF; clone size: .; J gene: TRBJ1-1; D gene: TRBD1; V gene: TRBV11-1